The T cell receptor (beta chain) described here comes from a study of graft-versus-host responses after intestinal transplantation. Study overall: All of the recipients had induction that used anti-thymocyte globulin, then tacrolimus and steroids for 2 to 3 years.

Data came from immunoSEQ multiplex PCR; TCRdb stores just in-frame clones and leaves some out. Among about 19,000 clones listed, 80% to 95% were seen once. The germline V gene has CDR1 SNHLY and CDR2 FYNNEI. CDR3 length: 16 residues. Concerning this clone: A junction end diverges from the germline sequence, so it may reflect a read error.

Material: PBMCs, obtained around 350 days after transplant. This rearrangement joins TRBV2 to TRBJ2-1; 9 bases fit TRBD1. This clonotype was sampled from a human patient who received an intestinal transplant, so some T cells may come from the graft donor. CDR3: CASSAYWDRDLAGQIF. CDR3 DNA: TGTGCCAGCAGCGCTTATTGGGACAGGGACCTAGCAGGGCAAATCTTC.